This T cell receptor beta chain is drawn from a study of blood T cell repertoires in COVID-19. On the study more broadly: From the United States, Italy and Spain came samples of acute and convalescent COVID-19. In each case, the material was cDNA or gDNA derived from T cells, B-cell-depleted T cells, or PBMCs.

This clone was seen at least ten times. Germline CDR1 is MNHEY and CDR2 is SVGEGT. V was clipped by 2 bases and J by 0 bases, with 11 bases between them. The CDR3 has 15 amino acids. Per the authors' pipeline: By means of reference gene primer amplification, nucleated cell counts were estimated. This table comes from immunoSEQ multiplex PCR, and its TCRdb copy is limited to in-frame clones, with some not included. The V and J calls and clone size come from that table; D and trimming were worked out from the DNA. The sample shows 60,000 to 80,000 clones, 65% to 85% of them seen only once. Patients from Seattle were sampled longitudinally, starting during active infection.

The material sequenced was peripheral blood. The sequence was obtained from a man aged 45-60 years with COVID-19, enrolled during active disease. The gene calls are TRBV6-2 or TRBV6-3 and TRBJ2-7; D might be TRBD2 (6 bases). CDR3 sequence (DNA): TGTGCCAGCAGTTACCAGGGAGGTTCCTCCTACGAGCAGTACTTC. Its protein is CASSYQGGSSYEQYF.